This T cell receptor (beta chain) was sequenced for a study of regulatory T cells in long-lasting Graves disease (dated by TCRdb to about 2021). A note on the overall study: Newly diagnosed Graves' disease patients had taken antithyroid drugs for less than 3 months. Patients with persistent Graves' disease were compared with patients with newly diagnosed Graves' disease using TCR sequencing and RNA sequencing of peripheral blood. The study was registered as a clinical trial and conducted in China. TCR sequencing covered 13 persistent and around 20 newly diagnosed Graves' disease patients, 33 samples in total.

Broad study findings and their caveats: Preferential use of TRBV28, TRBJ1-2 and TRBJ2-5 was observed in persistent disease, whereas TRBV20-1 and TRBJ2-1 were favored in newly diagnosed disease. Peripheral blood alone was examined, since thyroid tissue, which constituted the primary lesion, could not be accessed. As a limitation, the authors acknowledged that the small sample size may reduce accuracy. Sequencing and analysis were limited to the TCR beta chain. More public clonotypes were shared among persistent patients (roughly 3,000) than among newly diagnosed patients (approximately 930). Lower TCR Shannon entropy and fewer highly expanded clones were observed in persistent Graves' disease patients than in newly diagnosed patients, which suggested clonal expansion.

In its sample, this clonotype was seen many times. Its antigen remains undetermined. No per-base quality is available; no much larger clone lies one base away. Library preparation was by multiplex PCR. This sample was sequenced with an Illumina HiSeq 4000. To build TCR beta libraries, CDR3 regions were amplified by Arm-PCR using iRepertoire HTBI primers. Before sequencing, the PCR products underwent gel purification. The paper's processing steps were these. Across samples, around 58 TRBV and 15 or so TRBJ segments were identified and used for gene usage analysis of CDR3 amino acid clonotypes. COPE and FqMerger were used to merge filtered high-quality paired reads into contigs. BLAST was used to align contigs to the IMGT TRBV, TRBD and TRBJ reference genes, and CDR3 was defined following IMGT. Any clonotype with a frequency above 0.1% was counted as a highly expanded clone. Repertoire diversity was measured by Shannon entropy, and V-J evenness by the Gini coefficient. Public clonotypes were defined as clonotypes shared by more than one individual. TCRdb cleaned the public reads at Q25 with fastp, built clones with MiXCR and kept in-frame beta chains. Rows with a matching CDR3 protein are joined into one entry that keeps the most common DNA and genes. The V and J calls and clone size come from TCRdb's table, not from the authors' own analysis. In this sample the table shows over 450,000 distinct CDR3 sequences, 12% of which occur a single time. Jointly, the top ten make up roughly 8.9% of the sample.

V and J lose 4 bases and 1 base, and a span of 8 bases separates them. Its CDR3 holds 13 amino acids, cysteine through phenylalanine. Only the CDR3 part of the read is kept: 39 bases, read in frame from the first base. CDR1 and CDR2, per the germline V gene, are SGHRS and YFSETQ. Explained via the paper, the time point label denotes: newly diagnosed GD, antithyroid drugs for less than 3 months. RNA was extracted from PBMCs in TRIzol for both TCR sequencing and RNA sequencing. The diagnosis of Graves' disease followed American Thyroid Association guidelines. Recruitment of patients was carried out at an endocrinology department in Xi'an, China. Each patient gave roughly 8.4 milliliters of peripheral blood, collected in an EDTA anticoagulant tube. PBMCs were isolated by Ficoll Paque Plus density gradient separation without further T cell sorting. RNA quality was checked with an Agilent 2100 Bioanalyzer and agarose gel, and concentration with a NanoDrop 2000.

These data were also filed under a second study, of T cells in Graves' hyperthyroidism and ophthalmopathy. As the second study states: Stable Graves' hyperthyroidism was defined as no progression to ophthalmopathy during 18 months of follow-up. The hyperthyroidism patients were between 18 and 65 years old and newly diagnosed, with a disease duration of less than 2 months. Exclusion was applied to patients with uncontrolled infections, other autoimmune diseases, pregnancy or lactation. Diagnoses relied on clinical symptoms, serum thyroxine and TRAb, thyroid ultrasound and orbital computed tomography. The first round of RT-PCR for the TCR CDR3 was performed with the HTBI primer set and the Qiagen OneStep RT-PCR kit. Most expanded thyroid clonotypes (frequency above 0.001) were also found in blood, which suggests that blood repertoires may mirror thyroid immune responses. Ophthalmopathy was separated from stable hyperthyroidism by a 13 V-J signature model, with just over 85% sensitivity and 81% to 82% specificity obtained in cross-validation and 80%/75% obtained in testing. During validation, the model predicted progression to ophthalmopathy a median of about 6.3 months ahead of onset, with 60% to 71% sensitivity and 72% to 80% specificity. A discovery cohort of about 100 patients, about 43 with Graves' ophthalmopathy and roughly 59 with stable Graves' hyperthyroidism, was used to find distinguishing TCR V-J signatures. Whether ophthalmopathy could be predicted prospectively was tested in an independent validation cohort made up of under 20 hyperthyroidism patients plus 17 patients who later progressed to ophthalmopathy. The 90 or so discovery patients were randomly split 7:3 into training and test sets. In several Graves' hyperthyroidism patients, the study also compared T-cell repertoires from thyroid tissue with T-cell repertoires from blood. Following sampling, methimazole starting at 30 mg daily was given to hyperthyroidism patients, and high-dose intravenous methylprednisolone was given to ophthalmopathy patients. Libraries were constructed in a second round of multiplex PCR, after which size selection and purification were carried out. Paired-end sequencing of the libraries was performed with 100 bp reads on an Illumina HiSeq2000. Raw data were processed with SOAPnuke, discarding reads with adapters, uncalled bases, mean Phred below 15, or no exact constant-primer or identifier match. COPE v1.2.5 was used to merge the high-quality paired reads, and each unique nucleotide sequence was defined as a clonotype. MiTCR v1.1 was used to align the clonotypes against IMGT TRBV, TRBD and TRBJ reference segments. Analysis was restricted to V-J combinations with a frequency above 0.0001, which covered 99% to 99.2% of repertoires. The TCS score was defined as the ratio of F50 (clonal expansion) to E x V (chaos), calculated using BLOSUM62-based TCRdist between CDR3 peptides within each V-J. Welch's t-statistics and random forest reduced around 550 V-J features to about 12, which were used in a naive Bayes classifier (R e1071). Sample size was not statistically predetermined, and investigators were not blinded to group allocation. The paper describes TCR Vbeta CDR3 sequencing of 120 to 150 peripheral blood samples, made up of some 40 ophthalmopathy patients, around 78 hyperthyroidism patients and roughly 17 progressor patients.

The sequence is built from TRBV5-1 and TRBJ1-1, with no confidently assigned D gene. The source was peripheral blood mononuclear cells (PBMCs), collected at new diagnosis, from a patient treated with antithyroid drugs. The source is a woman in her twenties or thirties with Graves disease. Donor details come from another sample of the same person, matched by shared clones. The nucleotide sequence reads TGCGCCAGCAGCCTACCCCCGAACACTGAAGCTTTCTTT. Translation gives CASSLPPNTEAFF.